A selection of T cell receptor beta chains follows, all from one sample in a study of shared clonotypes between healthy human individuals. Clones were read by immunoSEQ multiplex PCR, and TCRdb kept only the in-frame ones, dropping some. The sample comprises 75,000 to 100,000 clones, about 45% of which are singletons, and more than 13% rests with the top ten. Material for sequencing was PBMCs. Receptors were obtained from a woman in her thirties or forties in good health. Some clones in this sample may be carry-over from other donors' samples. The CDR3 runs from the conserved cysteine through the conserved F or W. A D gene is named only where the DNA matches it firmly. Clone size is given for some rows only: seen once, a few or many times, or a class if the clone is expanded.

V gene: TRBV6-1
J gene: TRBJ2-7
D gene: -
clone size: -
CDR3 protein: CASSSPTGVAYEQYF
CDR3 DNA: TGTGCCAGCAGTTCCCCCACTGGGGTAGCCTACGAGCAGTACTTC

V gene: TRBV7-6
J gene: TRBJ2-1
D gene: -
clone size: few
CDR3 protein: CASSVQGQEQFF
CDR3 DNA: TGTGCCAGCAGCGTCCAGGGTCAAGAGCAGTTCTTC

V gene: TRBV5-1
J gene: TRBJ2-1
D gene: TRBD2
clone size: -
CDR3 protein: CASSLGSSGLNEQFF
CDR3 DNA: TGCGCCAGCAGCTTGGGATCTAGCGGGTTAAATGAGCAGTTCTTC

V gene: TRBV28
J gene: TRBJ1-3
D gene: -
clone size: once
CDR3 protein: CASSSPLVGNTIYF
CDR3 DNA: TGTGCCAGCAGTTCCCCGTTGGTGGGAAACACCATATATTTT

V gene: TRBV19
J gene: TRBJ2-3
D gene: TRBD1
clone size: once
CDR3 protein: CASSLDRAADTQYF
CDR3 DNA: TGTGCCAGTAGTTTGGACAGGGCGGCAGATACGCAGTATTTT

V gene: TRBV7-2
J gene: TRBJ1-2
D gene: TRBD1
clone size: many
CDR3 protein: CASSPRQGAVYGYTF
CDR3 DNA: TGTGCCAGCAGCCCCAGACAGGGGGCTGTCTATGGCTACACCTTC

V gene: TRBV7-9
J gene: TRBJ1-2
D gene: -
clone size: -
CDR3 protein: CASSLAASSYGYTF
CDR3 DNA: TGCGCCAGCAGCTTAGCAGCCTCTAGCTATGGCTACACCTTC

V gene: TRBV4-1
J gene: TRBJ2-5
D gene: -
clone size: few
CDR3 protein: CASHRSRLGETQYF
CDR3 DNA: TGCGCCAGCCACCGGTCGAGGCTCGGGGAGACCCAGTACTTC

V gene: TRBV7-9
J gene: TRBJ2-1
D gene: -
clone size: -
CDR3 protein: CASAALYNEQFF
CDR3 DNA: TGTGCCAGCGCGGCTCTCTACAATGAGCAGTTCTTC

V gene: TRBV19
J gene: TRBJ2-5
D gene: -
clone size: -
CDR3 protein: CASSSTTGSQETQYF
CDR3 DNA: TGTGCCAGTAGCTCAACCACAGGGAGCCAAGAGACCCAGTACTTC

V gene: TRBV27
J gene: TRBJ2-7
D gene: -
clone size: -
CDR3 protein: CASSPRGWGYEQYF
CDR3 DNA: TGTGCCAGCAGCCCCCGAGGGTGGGGATACGAGCAGTACTTC

V gene: TRBV9
J gene: TRBJ2-1
D gene: -
clone size: -
CDR3 protein: CASSVVAGPYNEQFF
CDR3 DNA: TGTGCCAGCAGCGTAGTGGCGGGGCCCTACAATGAGCAGTTCTTC

V gene: TRBV28
J gene: TRBJ1-3
D gene: -
clone size: -
CDR3 protein: CASSPTGSGRNTIYF
CDR3 DNA: TGTGCCAGCAGTCCTACAGGGAGTGGAAGAAACACCATATATTTT

V gene: TRBV28
J gene: TRBJ1-1
D gene: -
clone size: -
CDR3 protein: CASRPTGNTEAFF
CDR3 DNA: TGTGCCAGCAGACCGACAGGGAACACTGAAGCTTTCTTT

V gene: TRBV5-1
J gene: TRBJ2-1
D gene: -
clone size: many
CDR3 protein: CASSLDRSLDEQFF
CDR3 DNA: TGCGCCAGCAGCTTGGATCGGAGCTTGGATGAGCAGTTCTTC

V gene: TRBV4-3
J gene: TRBJ1-2
D gene: -
clone size: few
CDR3 protein: CASSQDMVRLNYGYTF
CDR3 DNA: TGCGCCAGCAGCCAAGATATGGTCAGGCTTAACTATGGCTACACCTTC

V gene: TRBV4-2
J gene: TRBJ1-2
D gene: TRBD1
clone size: -
CDR3 protein: CASSQAQTGAANYGYTF
CDR3 DNA: TGTGCCAGCAGCCAAGCTCAGACAGGGGCCGCTAACTATGGCTACACCTTC

V gene: TRBV5-4
J gene: TRBJ1-3
D gene: -
clone size: few
CDR3 protein: CASSPSIGEYTIYF
CDR3 DNA: TGTGCCAGCAGCCCAAGCATCGGGGAGTACACCATATATTTT

V gene: TRBV27
J gene: TRBJ2-1
D gene: -
clone size: many
CDR3 protein: CASSLGGNEQFF
CDR3 DNA: TGTGCCAGCAGTTTAGGTGGGAATGAGCAGTTCTTC

V gene: TRBV9
J gene: TRBJ2-2
D gene: -
clone size: -
CDR3 protein: CASSASGTTGELFF
CDR3 DNA: TGTGCCAGCAGCGCGAGCGGTACCACCGGGGAGCTGTTTTTT

V gene: TRBV7-2
J gene: TRBJ1-2
D gene: TRBD1
clone size: few
CDR3 protein: CASSLWTGIDYGYTF
CDR3 DNA: TGTGCCAGCAGCTTGTGGACAGGGATCGACTATGGCTACACCTTC

V gene: TRBV28
J gene: TRBJ1-1
D gene: TRBD1
clone size: many
CDR3 protein: CASKPGQPYTEAFF
CDR3 DNA: TGTGCCAGCAAACCGGGACAGCCTTACACTGAAGCTTTCTTT

V gene: TRBV30
J gene: TRBJ2-1
D gene: -
clone size: -
CDR3 protein: CAWRRGEYGNEQFF
CDR3 DNA: TGTGCCTGGAGGAGGGGGGAGTATGGCAATGAGCAGTTCTTC

V gene: TRBV6-5
J gene: TRBJ2-7
D gene: -
clone size: -
CDR3 protein: CASSFALGDYEQYF
CDR3 DNA: TGTGCCAGCAGTTTCGCCTTGGGCGACTACGAGCAGTACTTC

V gene: TRBV4-1
J gene: TRBJ2-7
D gene: TRBD2
clone size: -
CDR3 protein: CASSHRRASGSSYEQYF
CDR3 DNA: TGCGCCAGCAGCCATCGTCGGGCTAGCGGGAGCTCCTACGAGCAGTACTTC

V gene: TRBV5-1
J gene: TRBJ2-3
D gene: TRBD1
clone size: -
CDR3 protein: CASSQGQGITDTQYF
CDR3 DNA: TGCGCCAGCAGCCAGGGACAGGGCATCACAGATACGCAGTATTTT

V gene: TRBV29-1
J gene: TRBJ2-1
D gene: -
clone size: -
CDR3 protein: CSVGGQRDNEQFF
CDR3 DNA: TGCAGCGTTGGTGGCCAAAGGGACAATGAGCAGTTCTTC

V gene: TRBV2
J gene: TRBJ2-5
D gene: TRBD2
clone size: -
CDR3 protein: CASSEKGMGGQETQYF
CDR3 DNA: TGTGCCAGCAGTGAAAAGGGAATGGGGGGGCAAGAGACCCAGTACTTC

V gene: TRBV9
J gene: TRBJ2-1
D gene: TRBD1
clone size: -
CDR3 protein: CASSVGPGGGQGLYNEQFF
CDR3 DNA: TGTGCCAGCAGCGTGGGGCCGGGCGGGGGACAGGGCCTTTACAATGAGCAGTTCTTC

V gene: TRBV5-1
J gene: TRBJ1-1
D gene: TRBD1
clone size: few
CDR3 protein: CASSLAGGQRNTEAFF
CDR3 DNA: TGCGCCAGCAGCTTGGCCGGGGGACAGAGGAACACTGAAGCTTTCTTT

V gene: TRBV28
J gene: TRBJ1-1
D gene: -
clone size: -
CDR3 protein: CASSSRQATEAFF
CDR3 DNA: TGTGCCAGCAGTTCCAGACAGGCCACTGAAGCTTTCTTT

V gene: TRBV29-1
J gene: TRBJ2-7
D gene: -
clone size: -
CDR3 protein: CSVSPTQGGVSYEQYF
CDR3 DNA: TGCAGCGTGTCGCCTACTCAGGGGGGCGTTTCCTACGAGCAGTACTTC

V gene: TRBV7-9
J gene: TRBJ2-5
D gene: -
clone size: -
CDR3 protein: CASASQETQYF
CDR3 DNA: TGTGCCAGCGCGTCGCAAGAGACCCAGTACTTC

V gene: TRBV5-4
J gene: TRBJ1-2
D gene: -
clone size: many
CDR3 protein: CASSLGPGWSGYTF
CDR3 DNA: TGTGCCAGCAGCTTGGGCCCGGGTTGGAGTGGCTACACCTTC

V gene: TRBV7-3
J gene: TRBJ2-1
D gene: TRBD2
clone size: few
CDR3 protein: CASSESGSSYNEQFF
CDR3 DNA: TGTGCCAGCAGCGAGAGCGGGAGCTCCTACAATGAGCAGTTCTTC

V gene: TRBV7-2
J gene: TRBJ2-3
D gene: -
clone size: -
CDR3 protein: CASSENTDTQYF
CDR3 DNA: TGTGCCAGCAGCGAGAACACAGATACGCAGTATTTT

V gene: TRBV7-8
J gene: TRBJ2-7
D gene: TRBD2
clone size: -
CDR3 protein: CASSLTSASYEQYF
CDR3 DNA: TGTGCCAGCAGCCTCACTAGCGCCTCCTACGAGCAGTACTTC

V gene: TRBV9
J gene: TRBJ1-1
D gene: -
clone size: once
CDR3 protein: CASSVDSRGSTGDMNTEAFF
CDR3 DNA: TGTGCCAGCAGCGTAGATTCACGGGGATCGACAGGCGACATGAACACTGAAGCTTTCTTT

V gene: TRBV30
J gene: TRBJ1-1
D gene: -
clone size: -
CDR3 protein: CAWSGLCSEAFF
CDR3 DNA: TGTGCCTGGAGTGGACTCTGCTCTGAAGCTTTCTTT

V gene: TRBV7-9
J gene: TRBJ2-7
D gene: -
clone size: -
CDR3 protein: CASSPRRHEQYF
CDR3 DNA: TGTGCCAGCAGCCCAAGGAGACACGAGCAGTACTTC

V gene: TRBV10-2
J gene: TRBJ2-4
D gene: TRBD2
clone size: -
CDR3 protein: CASSAGTSGFRGLAKNIQYF
CDR3 DNA: TGCGCCAGCAGTGCCGGGACTAGCGGGTTCCGGGGGTTAGCCAAAAACATTCAGTACTTC

V gene: TRBV5-1
J gene: TRBJ1-1
D gene: -
clone size: many
CDR3 protein: CASSLAAGTEAFF
CDR3 DNA: TGCGCCAGCAGCTTGGCCGCTGGCACTGAAGCTTTCTTT

V gene: TRBV29-1
J gene: TRBJ2-3
D gene: -
clone size: many
CDR3 protein: CSVEDLPDTQYF
CDR3 DNA: TGCAGCGTTGAAGATTTGCCCGATACGCAGTATTTT

V gene: TRBV21-1
J gene: TRBJ2-7
D gene: -
clone size: many
CDR3 protein: CASSKGPKSDYEQYF
CDR3 DNA: TGTGCCAGCAGCAAAGGACCCAAATCAGACTACGAGCAGTACTTC

V gene: TRBV29-1
J gene: TRBJ2-5
D gene: -
clone size: -
CDR3 protein: CSVAEETQYF
CDR3 DNA: TGCAGCGTCGCGGAAGAGACCCAGTACTTC

V gene: TRBV28
J gene: TRBJ1-2
D gene: TRBD1
clone size: -
CDR3 protein: CASTKQGGLSFNHGYTF
CDR3 DNA: TGTGCCAGCACTAAACAGGGGGGTCTTAGTTTTAATCATGGCTACACCTTC

V gene: TRBV30
J gene: TRBJ1-2
D gene: -
clone size: -
CDR3 protein: CAWSRTGDTSNYGYTF
CDR3 DNA: TGTGCCTGGAGCAGAACAGGCGATACTTCTAACTATGGCTACACCTTC

V gene: TRBV7-2
J gene: TRBJ2-1
D gene: -
clone size: -
CDR3 protein: CASSLPRDEQFF
CDR3 DNA: TGTGCCAGCAGCCTACCCAGGGATGAGCAGTTCTTC

V gene: TRBV19
J gene: TRBJ2-7
D gene: -
clone size: -
CDR3 protein: CASDAGYEQYF
CDR3 DNA: TGTGCCAGCGACGCGGGCTACGAGCAGTACTTC

V gene: TRBV15
J gene: TRBJ2-1
D gene: -
clone size: many
CDR3 protein: CATSRDALNEQFF
CDR3 DNA: TGTGCCACCAGCAGAGATGCCCTCAATGAGCAGTTCTTC

V gene: TRBV6-5
J gene: TRBJ2-2
D gene: -
clone size: -
CDR3 protein: CASSSGGETGELFF
CDR3 DNA: TGTGCCAGCAGTAGTGGGGGAGAAACCGGGGAGCTGTTTTTT

V gene: TRBV6-6
J gene: TRBJ2-5
D gene: -
clone size: -
CDR3 protein: CASSYSRTLETQYF
CDR3 DNA: TGTGCCAGCAGTTACTCGCGGACTTTAGAGACCCAGTACTTC

V gene: TRBV28
J gene: TRBJ1-6
D gene: -
clone size: medium-sized
CDR3 protein: CASSLSRNSPLHF
CDR3 DNA: TGTGCCAGCAGTTTAAGTCGTAATTCACCCCTCCACTTT

V gene: TRBV7-3
J gene: TRBJ2-3
D gene: -
clone size: -
CDR3 protein: CASSPGRAWSDTQYF
CDR3 DNA: TGTGCCAGCAGCCCAGGAAGGGCTTGGTCAGATACGCAGTATTTT

V gene: TRBV4-3
J gene: TRBJ2-7
D gene: -
clone size: -
CDR3 protein: CASSRTVSSEQYF
CDR3 DNA: TGCGCCAGCAGCCGGACGGTTTCGTCCGAGCAGTACTTC

V gene: TRBV11-2
J gene: TRBJ2-7
D gene: TRBD2
clone size: many
CDR3 protein: CASSLAPSGSVSYEQYF
CDR3 DNA: TGTGCCAGCAGCTTAGCTCCTAGCGGGAGTGTCTCCTACGAGCAGTACTTC

V gene: TRBV4-3
J gene: TRBJ1-2
D gene: -
clone size: -
CDR3 protein: CASSQTAGLTSSGYTF
CDR3 DNA: TGCGCCAGCAGCCAGACCGCGGGACTCACCTCTTCTGGCTACACCTTC

V gene: TRBV4-1
J gene: TRBJ2-3
D gene: TRBD1
clone size: many
CDR3 protein: CASSRDRGTDTQYF
CDR3 DNA: TGCGCCAGCAGCCGGGACAGGGGCACAGATACGCAGTATTTT

V gene: TRBV7-9
J gene: TRBJ2-3
D gene: -
clone size: -
CDR3 protein: CASSLPPRRLSTDTQYF
CDR3 DNA: TGTGCCAGCAGCTTACCTCCACGGAGGCTTAGCACAGATACGCAGTATTTT

V gene: TRBV10-3
J gene: TRBJ2-1
D gene: TRBD2
clone size: many
CDR3 protein: CAISESMGLAYEQFF
CDR3 DNA: TGTGCCATCAGTGAGTCCATGGGACTAGCGTATGAGCAGTTCTTC